The 11 T cell receptor beta chains given below trace back to one sample, sequenced in a study of CD8 T cells in ankylosing spondylitis. The study, taken as a whole, reports: For ankylosing spondylitis blood, a TCR beta motif of 8 or 9 highly homologous variants appeared characteristic.

Which antigens these TCRs recognize remains unknown. In TCRdb, the 5' RACE reads were re-called with MiXCR into one record per CDR3 protein. The sample includes around 130,000 distinct CDR3 sequences, about 15% of them seen just once. The specimen was blood, either unsorted or a sorted T cell fraction (not recorded which). These receptors all stem from a male donor with ankylosing spondylitis.

V is TRBV14 and J is TRBJ2-3, with 7 bases fitting TRBD1. Germline loops: CDR1 SGHDN, CDR2 FVKESK. The J segment lost 6 bases and the V segment lost 2 bases, leaving 11 bases of the junction unmatched. This CDR3 is 16 amino acids long. CDR3 sequence reads: CASSQSIRDRSDTQYF. CDR3 DNA sequence: TGTGCCAGCAGCCAAAGCATCCGGGACAGATCGGATACGCAGTATTTT.

The rearrangement links TRBV27 to TRBJ2-7; 10 bases align to TRBD1. Trimming at V came to 4 bases and at J to 1 base, leaving 7 bases not matched to a gene. The CDR3 runs to 16 residues. Germline-derived CDR1 and CDR2 are MNHEY and SMNVEV (reference sequence). CDR3 DNA sequence: TGTGCCAGCAGTTCATTTCCGGGACAGGGGTCCTACGAGCAGTACTTC. It translates to CASSSFPGQGSYEQYF.

The chain combines TRBV12-3 or TRBV12-4 with TRBJ1-2; D gene ambiguous. The length of the CDR3 is 13 residues. V shed 5 bases and J shed 4 bases, with 11 bases lying between them. As DNA, the CDR3 is TGTGCCAGCAGTGAAGGACGGCTCTATGGCTACACCTTC. Translation: CASSEGRLYGYTF.

This clonotype was detected a few times. The chain is built from TRBV5-5 and TRBJ2-2; D gene ambiguous. This CDR3 is 15 amino acids long. V dropped 0 bases and J dropped 2 bases, with 8 bases sitting between them. The germline V gene has CDR1 SGHKS and CDR2 YYEKEE (reference sequence). CDR3 residues: CASSLESVNTGELFF. The CDR3 DNA sequence: TGTGCCAGCAGCTTGGAGTCTGTCAACACCGGGGAGCTGTTTTTT.

The chain has TRBV15 and TRBJ2-1, with D perhaps matching TRBD1 (6 bases). The CDR3 has 14 residues. Trimming removed 5 bases at V and 8 bases at J, with 16 bases between. CDR1 and CDR2 from the germline V gene are LNHNV and YYDKDF (reference sequence). CDR3 loop: CATSYRVSSDEQFF. CDR3 in DNA: TGTGCCACCAGCTACAGGGTATCATCCGATGAGCAGTTCTTC.

At least ten counts were recorded for this clonotype. The V call is TRBV2, the J call TRBJ1-1, with unresolved D. Germline loops: CDR1 SNHLY, CDR2 FYNNEI. Deletions cut 1 base from V and 3 bases from J, with 12 bases between. This CDR3 contains 15 residues. CDR3 sequence reads: CASSEGRTTDTEAFF. The CDR3 coding sequence is TGTGCCAGCAGTGAAGGACGGACCACTGACACTGAAGCTTTCTTT.

V is TRBV4-3 and J is TRBJ2-3; a weak D match, TRBD2 (6 bases). V gave up 0 bases and J gave up 7 bases, with 14 bases separating them. Germline loops: CDR1 LGHNA, CDR2 YSLEER. The CDR3 length is 15 residues. CDR3 nucleotides: TGCGCCAGCAGCCAAGATCCCAGCGGGCTAAATACGCAGTATTTT. As protein: CASSQDPSGLNTQYF.

As for this clonotype: A much larger clone differs from this one at a single base, so this may be a read error. In this CDR3 the conserved last residue, phenylalanine or tryptophan, is missing, so a read error is likely. The V call is TRBV12-3 or TRBV12-4, the J call TRBJ2-7, with a weak D call TRBD2 (5 bases). The CDR3 sequence is 12 residues long. V shed 11 bases and J shed 5 bases, with 16 bases lying between them. The CDR3 DNA follows: TGTGCCTCGGGGATCGGGTCCCACGAGCAGTACTCC. As protein: CASGIGSHEQYS.

A few counts support this clonotype. The J gene is TRBJ2-7, the V gene TRBV28; 9 positions agree with TRBD1. The CDR3 covers 13 residues. CDR1 and CDR2 from the germline V gene are MDHEN and SYDVKM. After removal of 5 bases from V and 5 bases from J, the junction contained 4 bases not matched to a gene. Written as DNA, the CDR3 is TGTGCCAGCAGTGAAACAGGGGGCCACGAGCAGTACTTC. Translating gives CASSETGGHEQYF.

The chain joins TRBV12-3 or TRBV12-4 to TRBJ2-1; 7 bases are a match to TRBD1. V shed 5 bases and J 12 bases; nucleotides not matched to a gene: 7. The CDR3 contains 12 residues. The CDR3 nucleotides are TGTGCCAGCAGTCCCGGGACAGTGGGGCAGTTCTTC. Translation gives CASSPGTVGQFF.

This clonotype has a handful of counts. V gene TRBV5-5 combines with J gene TRBJ2-3, with D tentatively TRBD2 (6 bases). The CDR3 covers 15 residues. V was cut by 1 base and J by 4 bases, with 13 bases left in between. Germline V gene data show CDR1 as SGHKS and CDR2 as YYEKEE (reference sequence). The CDR3 loop is CASSLSGVGADTQYF. The CDR3 DNA sequence: TGTGCCAGCAGCTTGTCGGGAGTGGGGGCAGATACGCAGTATTTT.